Below are 30 T cell receptor beta chains sequenced from a single sample in a study of blood T cell repertoires in COVID-19. Sequencing was performed with immunoSEQ multiplex PCR; in TCRdb, only in-frame clones are kept and a portion is missing. The sample has roughly 65,000 clones, about 94% seen once. The sample consisted of peripheral blood. These receptors all come from a man in his 70s with active COVID-19.

This chain joins TRBV5-4 and TRBJ2-2, with D possibly TRBD1 on 5 matching bases. V was pared by 0 bases and J by 5 bases, with 11 bases between. This CDR3 region has 15 residues. Germline V gene sequence: CDR1 SGHNT, CDR2 YYREEE (reference sequence). The CDR3 reads CASSLVQGGTGELFF. The CDR3 coding sequence is TGTGCCAGCAGCTTGGTCCAGGGTGGAACCGGGGAGCTGTTTTTT. The complete variable domain, with remaining parts taken from reference TRBV5-4 and TRBJ2-2, reads ETGVTQSPTHLIKTRGQQVTLRCSSQSGHNTVSWYQQALGQGPQFIFQYYREEENGRGNFPPRFSGLQFPNYSSELNVNALELDDSALYLCASSLVQGGTGELFFGEGSRLTVL.

The rearrangement joins TRBV6-2 or TRBV6-3 to TRBJ2-3; D possibly corresponds to TRBD2 (5 bases). V was cut by 6 bases and J by 15 bases, with 22 bases left in between. The CDR3 totals 13 residues. Per the germline V gene, CDR1 is MNHEY and CDR2 is SVGEGT. DNA of the CDR3: TGTGCCAGCAGCACCGCAACGGGAACCCCGGGATATTTT. Protein product: CASSTATGTPGYF.

The genes are TRBV5-6 and TRBJ1-5, with D tentatively TRBD1 (5 bases). Trimming cost V 4 bases and J 9 bases, with 20 bases left between them. CDR1 SGHDT and CDR2 YYEEEE come from the germline V gene. The CDR3 runs 15 residues. CDR3: CASSESGLGVRPQHF. The CDR3 region has the DNA TGTGCCAGCAGCGAATCAGGGTTAGGGGTTCGGCCCCAGCATTTT.

The rearrangement links TRBV18 to TRBJ2-5; weak D call: TRBD2 (6 bases). The germline gives CDR1 KGHSH, CDR2 LQKENI. CDR3 length equals 12 residues. V was clipped by 2 bases and J by 5 bases, with 6 bases between them. The CDR3 nucleotides read TGTGCCAGCTCACCAAGCGGGGAGACCCAGTACTTC. This translates into CASSPSGETQYF.

The chain recombines TRBV3-1 (or the pseudogene TRBV3-2) with TRBJ2-1; 8 bases map to TRBD2. This CDR3 spans 18 amino acids. From germline, CDR1 is LGHDT and CDR2 YNNKEL (reference sequence). Losses at the gene ends were 0 bases for V and 3 bases for J; bases not matched to a gene: 10. The CDR3 nucleotides are TGTGCCAGCAGCCAAGATCTGGGTAGCGGGGTAAGCTACAATGAGCAGTTCTTC. It yields the protein CASSQDLGSGVSYNEQFF.

This rearrangement joins TRBV20-1 to TRBJ2-5; D is unclear. V was pared by 6 bases and J by 5 bases, with 10 bases between. This CDR3 spans 11 amino acids. Germline CDR1 is DFQATT and CDR2 is SNEGSKA (reference sequence). DNA for the CDR3: TGCAGTGCCTCCCAGTCGGAGACCCAGTACTTC. Protein product: CSASQSETQYF.

The chain joins TRBV9 to TRBJ2-3, with 7 bases identical to TRBD2. J was trimmed by 1 base and V by 4 bases; bases with no gene match: 9. This CDR3 has 16 amino acids. Germline V gene data show CDR1 as SGDLS and CDR2 as YYNGEE. CDR3 residues: CASSYGGGRGTDTQYF. The CDR3 region has the DNA TGTGCCAGCAGCTATGGCGGGGGACGGGGCACAGATACGCAGTATTTT.

The rearrangement links TRBV5-6 to TRBJ2-7, with D maybe TRBD1 (6 bases). CDR1 is SGHDT and CDR2 is YYEEEE in the germline V gene. The CDR3 spans 14 residues. Trimming left V 5 bases short and J 3 bases short, with 15 bases between. CDR3 coding DNA: TGTGCCAGCAGGATACAGGGTCATGTCTACGAGCAGTACGTC. Encoded protein: CASRIQGHVYEQYV.

The CDR3 region is CASSLNQGREAFF. CDR3 nucleotides: TGTGCCAGCAGCCTCAATCAGGGGCGTGAAGCTTTCTTT. The V call is TRBV7-9, the J call TRBJ1-1; D perhaps matches TRBD1 (6 bases). The V gene lost 5 bases and the J gene lost 7 bases, with 14 bases spanning the gap. The CDR3 sequence is 13 residues long. CDR1 is SEHNR and CDR2 is FQNEAQ in the germline V gene (reference sequence).

The V gene is TRBV5-1, the J gene TRBJ2-3, with 14 bases fitting TRBD2. The germline V gene encodes CDR1 SGHRS and CDR2 YFSETQ. Germline trimming cut 0 bases from V and 5 bases from J; bases unmatched to any gene: 5. This CDR3 has 17 residues. The CDR3 sequence is CASSLGPGLAGVDTQYF. DNA for the CDR3: TGCGCCAGCAGCTTGGGGCCGGGACTAGCGGGGGTAGATACGCAGTATTTT.

V is TRBV27 and J is TRBJ1-2; D is ambiguous. V dropped 4 bases and J dropped 8 bases, with 11 bases sitting between them. Germline V gives CDR1 MNHEY, CDR2 SMNVEV (reference sequence). CDR3 size: 12 residues. CDR3 nucleotide sequence: TGTGCCAGCAGTTCCTTTGGAGCGGGCTACACCTTC. Translating gives CASSSFGAGYTF.

The V gene is TRBV7-2, the J gene TRBJ2-5; weak D call: TRBD2 (7 bases). Trimming left V 8 bases short and J 5 bases short, with 15 bases between. The CDR3 sequence is 13 residues long. The V gene's germline CDR1 is SGHTA and CDR2 FQGNSA. CDR3 sequence: CASGRGPMETQYF. In DNA, the CDR3 is TGTGCCAGCGGGCGGGGGCCTATGGAGACCCAGTACTTC.

The rearrangement uses TRBV24-1 and TRBJ2-1, with TRBD1 matching 7 bases. With V trimmed by 4 bases and J by 0 bases, 8 bases remained unmatched. Germline V gene data show CDR1 as KGHDR and CDR2 as SFDVKD. The CDR3 covers 17 residues. The CDR3 sequence is CATSDPQGVSSYNEQFF. CDR3 in DNA: TGTGCCACCAGTGACCCTCAGGGGGTTAGCTCCTACAATGAGCAGTTCTTC.

This chain links TRBV10-3 with TRBJ1-6; 7 bases fit TRBD1. CDR3 length equals 17 residues. With V trimmed by 5 bases and J by 0 bases, 7 bases remained unmatched. The germline V gene encodes CDR1 ENHRY and CDR2 SYGVKD. The DNA of the CDR3 is TGTGCCATCAGTAGAGGACGGGACAGCTCCTATAATTCACCCCTCCACTTT. Translating it yields CAISRGRDSSYNSPLHF.

The V and J genes are TRBV9 and TRBJ1-3, with D perhaps TRBD1 (5 bases). The germline V gene encodes CDR1 SGDLS and CDR2 YYNGEE. The length of the CDR3 is 15 residues. Deletions cut 0 bases from V and 4 bases from J, with 11 bases between. The CDR3 DNA is TGTGCCAGCAGCGTAGAAGGACACCAAGGAAACACCATATATTTT. Translation: CASSVEGHQGNTIYF.

The chain recombines TRBV3-1 (or the pseudogene TRBV3-2) with TRBJ2-1, with D uncertain. With 5 bases removed from V and 7 bases from J, the gap between germline ends came to 6 bases. Germline CDR1 reads LGHDT; CDR2 reads YNNKEL (reference sequence). This CDR3 has 11 residues. CDR3 loop: CASSKRNEQFF. The CDR3 bases are TGTGCCAGCAGCAAGAGGAATGAGCAGTTCTTC.

The chain combines TRBV19 with TRBJ2-5, with D possibly matching TRBD1 (6 bases). Germline CDR1 is LNHDA and CDR2 is SQIVND (reference sequence). CDR3 length: 14 residues. Trimming took off 9 bases at V and 5 bases at J, with 19 bases between the two ends. CDR3 amino acids: CASGSIRGGETQYF. CDR3 sequence (DNA): TGTGCCAGCGGATCAATCAGGGGCGGGGAGACCCAGTACTTC.

The gene calls are TRBV6-2 or TRBV6-3 and TRBJ1-2; D not certain. The CDR3 has 14 residues. The germline V gene encodes CDR1 MNHEY and CDR2 SVGEGT. V was clipped by 3 bases and J by 4 bases, with 12 bases between them. The CDR3 nucleotides are TGTGCCAGCAGTTATGTCGCGGGTAGCTATGGCTACACCTTC. Translated: CASSYVAGSYGYTF.

This chain joins TRBV19 and TRBJ2-1, with D unclear. Germline-derived CDR1 and CDR2 are LNHDA and SQIVND (reference sequence). The CDR3 spans 12 residues. The V end was cut by 5 bases, the J end by 6 bases, with 8 bases between. The CDR3 nucleotides are TGTGCCAGTAGTTTCCTAGGCAATGAGCAGTTCTTC. Translation gives CASSFLGNEQFF.

There are a few counts of this clone. V gene TRBV4-1 combines with J gene TRBJ1-3; D may be TRBD1 (6 bases). V was pared by 0 bases and J by 0 bases, with 12 bases between. Per germline, CDR1 MGHRA and CDR2 YSYEKL. The CDR3 spans 17 residues. The CDR3 sequence is CASSQDLEGHSGNTIYF. CDR3 in DNA: TGCGCCAGCAGCCAAGATCTTGAGGGACACTCTGGAAACACCATATATTTT.

This clone was recorded once. The chain is built from TRBV7-2 and TRBJ2-7, with TRBD2 identical over 13 bases. The ends lost 5 bases at V and 5 bases at J; junction bases unmatched: 3. Germline assignment: CDR1 SGHTA and CDR2 FQGNSA. The CDR3 loop spans 14 amino acids. In DNA form, the CDR3 reads TGTGCCAGCAGCCGGACTAGCGGGGGTAACGAGCAGTACTTC. Translated, it gives CASSRTSGGNEQYF.

On this clone itself: At one of its ends the junction is not consistent with the germline gene, which may arise from a read error. V gene TRBV29-1 combines with J gene TRBJ1-4, with 9 bases lining up with TRBD1. The CDR3 is 14 residues long. Per germline, CDR1 SQVTM and CDR2 ANQGSEA. DNA for the CDR3: TGCAGCGCAAGTACACAGGGGGCTAAGGAAAAACTGTTTTTT. It translates to CSASTQGAKEKLFF.

This sequence joins TRBV25-1 and TRBJ2-7, with a possible D match to TRBD1 (5 bases). V was shortened by 4 bases and J by 3 bases, with 16 bases between the two germline ends. This CDR3 has 15 amino acids. CDR1 MGHDK and CDR2 SYGVNS come from the germline V gene. CDR3 amino acids: CASSGQGSEVYEQYF. CDR3 nucleotides: TGTGCCAGCAGTGGGCAGGGCTCCGAGGTCTACGAGCAGTACTTC.

The rearrangement joins TRBV19 to TRBJ1-4; a weak D match, TRBD1 (6 bases). Trimming removed 3 bases at V and 5 bases at J, with 10 bases between. Germline CDR1 reads LNHDA; CDR2 reads SQIVND (reference sequence). The CDR3 is made up of 14 amino acids. CDR3 in DNA: TGTGCCAGTAGTATTGCAGGGGTGAATGAAAAACTGTTTTTT. Residues: CASSIAGVNEKLFF. Together with reference TRBV19 and TRBJ1-4, the CDR3 gives the full variable domain: DGGITQSPKYLFRKEGQNVTLSCEQNLNHDAMYWYRQDPGQGLRLIYYSQIVNDFQKGDIAEGYSVSREKKESFPLTVTSAQKNPTAFYLCASSIAGVNEKLFFGSGTQLSVL.

This clone was recorded once. The chain combines TRBV6-5 with TRBJ1-2; 8 bases align to TRBD1. CDR3 length: 14 residues. The V gene's germline CDR1 is MNHEY and CDR2 SVGAGI. The J segment lost 6 bases and the V segment lost 5 bases, leaving 8 bases of the junction unmatched. Here the CDR3 DNA reads TGTGCCAGCAGTCCCCGGGACAGGCCTAATGGCTACACCTTC. It yields the protein CASSPRDRPNGYTF.

The V and J genes are TRBV9 and TRBJ2-3; the D is unclear. The ends were cut back, 2 bases at V and 3 bases at J, with 10 bases in the middle. The CDR3 extends over 14 amino acids. Germline lookup yields CDR1 SGDLS and CDR2 YYNGEE. CDR3 sequence (DNA): TGTGCCAGCAGCGTGGTTCCAGGAACAGATACGCAGTATTTT. It yields the protein CASSVVPGTDTQYF.

Written as DNA, the CDR3 is TGTGCCAGTTCGAGGCCGGCCGGCGGGCCCGGTGGCTACACCTTC. Its translation is CASSRPAGGPGGYTF. J is TRBJ1-2 and V is TRBV19; unclear D gene. The CDR3 covers 15 residues. Trimming cost V 8 bases and J 7 bases, with 23 bases left between them. Germline lookup yields CDR1 LNHDA and CDR2 SQIVND (reference sequence).

J is TRBJ2-3 and V is TRBV18; TRBD2 aligns across 9 bases. V lost 0 bases, J lost 5 bases, and 6 bases stayed unmatched. The CDR3 is 16 amino acids. From germline, CDR1 is KGHSH and CDR2 LQKENI. CDR3 in amino acids: CASSPPAGGLVDTQYF. The CDR3 nucleotides read TGTGCCAGCTCACCACCGGCGGGGGGGCTGGTAGATACGCAGTATTTT.

V is TRBV29-1 and J is TRBJ1-4, with D hard to call. The germline V and J ends were trimmed by 4 bases and 0 bases, with 12 bases remaining between them. The CDR3 is 15 amino acids. The germline gives CDR1 SQVTM, CDR2 ANQGSEA. This chain's CDR3 is CSVAGTLATNEKLFF. CDR3 DNA: TGCAGCGTTGCGGGTACCCTTGCAACTAATGAAAAACTGTTTTTT.

The rearrangement links TRBV6-5 to TRBJ2-1, with D unclear. The CDR3 sequence is 12 residues long. V was cut by 6 bases and J by 10 bases, with 13 bases left in between. Germline lookup yields CDR1 MNHEY and CDR2 SVGAGI. The CDR3 nucleotides read TGTGCCAGCAGCGCGGCCCGATGGGAGCAGTTCTTC. It yields the protein CASSAARWEQFF.